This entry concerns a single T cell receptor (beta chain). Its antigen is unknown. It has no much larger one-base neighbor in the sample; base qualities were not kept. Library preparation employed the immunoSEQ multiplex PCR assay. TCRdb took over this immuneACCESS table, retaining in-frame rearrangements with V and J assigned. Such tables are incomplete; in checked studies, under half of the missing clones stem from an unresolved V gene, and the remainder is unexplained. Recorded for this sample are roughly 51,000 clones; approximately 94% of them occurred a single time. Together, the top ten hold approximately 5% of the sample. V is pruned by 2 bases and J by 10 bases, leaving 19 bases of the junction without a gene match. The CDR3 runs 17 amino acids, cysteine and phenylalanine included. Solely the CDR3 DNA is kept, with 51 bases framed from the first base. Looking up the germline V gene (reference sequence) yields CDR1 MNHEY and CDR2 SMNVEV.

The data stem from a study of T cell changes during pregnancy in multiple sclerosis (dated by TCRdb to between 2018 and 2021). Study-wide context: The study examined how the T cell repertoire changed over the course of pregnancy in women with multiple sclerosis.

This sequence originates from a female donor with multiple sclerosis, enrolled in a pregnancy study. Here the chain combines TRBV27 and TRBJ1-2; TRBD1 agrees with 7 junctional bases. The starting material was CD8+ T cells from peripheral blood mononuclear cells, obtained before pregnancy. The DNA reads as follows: TGTGCCAGCAGTTTAATCCCTTCGACAGGGCCTCGATTCGACTACACCTTC. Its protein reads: CASSLIPSTGPRFDYTF.